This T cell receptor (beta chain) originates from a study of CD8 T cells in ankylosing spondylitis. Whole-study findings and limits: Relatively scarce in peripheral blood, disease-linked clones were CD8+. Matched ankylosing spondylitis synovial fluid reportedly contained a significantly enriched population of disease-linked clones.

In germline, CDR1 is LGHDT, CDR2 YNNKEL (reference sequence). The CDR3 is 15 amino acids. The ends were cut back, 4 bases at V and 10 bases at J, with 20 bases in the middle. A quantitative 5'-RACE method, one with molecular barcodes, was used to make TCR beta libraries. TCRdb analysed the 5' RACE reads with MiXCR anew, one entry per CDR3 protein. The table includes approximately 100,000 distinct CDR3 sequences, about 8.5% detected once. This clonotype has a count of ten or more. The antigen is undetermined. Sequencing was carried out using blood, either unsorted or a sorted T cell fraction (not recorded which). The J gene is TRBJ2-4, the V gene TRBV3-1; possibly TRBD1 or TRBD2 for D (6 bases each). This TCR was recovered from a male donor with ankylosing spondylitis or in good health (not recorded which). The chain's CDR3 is CASSLKGGTEGIQYF. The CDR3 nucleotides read TGTGCCAGCAGCCTCAAAGGGGGGACCGAGGGAATTCAGTACTTC.